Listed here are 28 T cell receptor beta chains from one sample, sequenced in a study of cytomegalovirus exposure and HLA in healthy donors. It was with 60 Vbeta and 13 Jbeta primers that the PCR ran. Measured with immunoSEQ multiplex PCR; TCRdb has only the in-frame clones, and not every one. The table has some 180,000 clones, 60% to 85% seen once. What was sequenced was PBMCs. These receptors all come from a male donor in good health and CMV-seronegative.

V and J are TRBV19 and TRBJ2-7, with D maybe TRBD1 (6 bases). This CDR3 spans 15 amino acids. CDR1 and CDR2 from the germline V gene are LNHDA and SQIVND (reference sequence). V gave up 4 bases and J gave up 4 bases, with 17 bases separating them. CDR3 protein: CASSTPQGRAYEQYF. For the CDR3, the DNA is TGTGCCAGTAGTACCCCCCAGGGGCGGGCTTACGAGCAGTACTTC. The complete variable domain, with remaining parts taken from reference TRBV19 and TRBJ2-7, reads DGGITQSPKYLFRKEGQNVTLSCEQNLNHDAMYWYRQDPGQGLRLIYYSQIVNDFQKGDIAEGYSVSREKKESFPLTVTSAQKNPTAFYLCASSTPQGRAYEQYFGPGTRLTVT.

The CDR3 bases are TGTGCCAGCAGCTCTACCGCATCGGTTCGCGGCTACACCTTC. It translates to CASSSTASVRGYTF. This sequence joins TRBV7-2 and TRBJ1-2, with unresolved D. Trimming removed 4 bases from V and 8 bases from J, with 17 bases in between. Germline-derived CDR1 and CDR2 are SGHTA and FQGNSA. CDR3 size: 14 residues. Full variable domain (missing parts from reference TRBV7-2 and TRBJ1-2): GAGVSQSPSNKVTEKGKDVELRCDPISGHTALYWYRQSLGQGLEFLIYFQGNSAPDKSGLPSDRFSAERTGGSVSTLTIQRTQQEDSAVYLCASSSTASVRGYTFGSGTRLTVV.

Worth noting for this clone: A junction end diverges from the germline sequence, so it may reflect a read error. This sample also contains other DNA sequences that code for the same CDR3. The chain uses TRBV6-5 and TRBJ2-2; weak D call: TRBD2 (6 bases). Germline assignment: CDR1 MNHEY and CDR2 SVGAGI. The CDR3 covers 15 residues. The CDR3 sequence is CASSYGTRGRGELFF. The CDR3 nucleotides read TGTGCCAGCAGTTACGGGACCCGGGGGAGAGGGGAACTGTTTTTT.

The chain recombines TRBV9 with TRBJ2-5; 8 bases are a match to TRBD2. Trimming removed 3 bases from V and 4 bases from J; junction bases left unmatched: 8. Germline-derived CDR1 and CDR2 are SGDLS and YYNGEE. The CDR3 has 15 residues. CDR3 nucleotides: TGTGCCAGCAGCGGAGTGCGGGGGGCCGGAGAGACCCAGTACTTC. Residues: CASSGVRGAGETQYF.

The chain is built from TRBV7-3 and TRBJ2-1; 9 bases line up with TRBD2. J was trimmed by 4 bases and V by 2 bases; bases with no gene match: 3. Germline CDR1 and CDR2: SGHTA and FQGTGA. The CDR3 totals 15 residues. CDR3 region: CASSLRTSGYNEQFF. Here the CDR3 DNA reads TGTGCCAGCAGCTTACGAACTAGCGGGTACAATGAGCAGTTCTTC.

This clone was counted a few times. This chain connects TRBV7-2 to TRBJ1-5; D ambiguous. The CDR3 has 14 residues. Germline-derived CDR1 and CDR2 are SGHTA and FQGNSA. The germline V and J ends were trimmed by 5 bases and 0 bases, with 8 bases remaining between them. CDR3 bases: TGTGCCAGCAGCCCCTATTATAGCAATCAGCCCCAGCATTTT. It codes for CASSPYYSNQPQHF.

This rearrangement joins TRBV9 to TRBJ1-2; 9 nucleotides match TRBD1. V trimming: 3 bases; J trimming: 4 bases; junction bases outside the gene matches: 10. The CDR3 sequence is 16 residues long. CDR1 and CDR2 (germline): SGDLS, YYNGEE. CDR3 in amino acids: CASSADTGGIGYGYTF. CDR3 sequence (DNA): TGTGCCAGCAGCGCCGATACAGGGGGCATCGGCTATGGCTACACCTTC.

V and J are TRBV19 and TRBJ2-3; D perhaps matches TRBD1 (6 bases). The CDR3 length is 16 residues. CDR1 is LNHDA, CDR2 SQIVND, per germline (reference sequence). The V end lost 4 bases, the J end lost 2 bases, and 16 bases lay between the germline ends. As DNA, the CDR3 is TGTGCCAGTAGTAACCGGGCCGCAGGGGCCACAGATACGCAGTATTTT. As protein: CASSNRAAGATDTQYF.

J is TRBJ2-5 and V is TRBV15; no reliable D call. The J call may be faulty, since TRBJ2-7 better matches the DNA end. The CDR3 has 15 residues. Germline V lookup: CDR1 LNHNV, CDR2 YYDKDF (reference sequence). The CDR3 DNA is TGTGCCACCAGCAGAGAGTCAAAAGCCCCCTACGAGCAGTACTTC. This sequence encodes CATSRESKAPYEQYF.

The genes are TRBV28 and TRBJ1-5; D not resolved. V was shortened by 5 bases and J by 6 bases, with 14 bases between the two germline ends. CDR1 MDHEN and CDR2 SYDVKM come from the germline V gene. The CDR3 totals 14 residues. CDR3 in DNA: TGTGCCAGCAGTAAGAGGGAAGCCGGTCAGCCCCAGCATTTT. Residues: CASSKREAGQPQHF. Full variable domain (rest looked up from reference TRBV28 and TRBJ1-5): DVKVTQSSRYLVKRTGEKVFLECVQDMDHENMFWYRQDPGLGLRLIYFSYDVKMKEKGDIPEGYSVSREKKERFSLILESASTNQTSMYLCASSKREAGQPQHFGDGTRLSIL.

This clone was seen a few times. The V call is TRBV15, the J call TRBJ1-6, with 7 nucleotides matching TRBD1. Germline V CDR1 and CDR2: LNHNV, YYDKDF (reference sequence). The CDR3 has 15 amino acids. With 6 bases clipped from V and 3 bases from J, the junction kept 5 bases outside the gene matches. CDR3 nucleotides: TGTGCCACCAGTCTTCGACAGGGCTATAATTCACCCCTCCACTTT. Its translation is CATSLRQGYNSPLHF.

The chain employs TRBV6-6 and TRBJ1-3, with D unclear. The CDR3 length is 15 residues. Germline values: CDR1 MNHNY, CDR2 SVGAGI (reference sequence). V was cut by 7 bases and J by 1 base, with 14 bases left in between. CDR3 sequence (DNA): TGTGCCAGCACCCTTACGAGGGTTTCTGGAAACACCATATATTTT. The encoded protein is CASTLTRVSGNTIYF.

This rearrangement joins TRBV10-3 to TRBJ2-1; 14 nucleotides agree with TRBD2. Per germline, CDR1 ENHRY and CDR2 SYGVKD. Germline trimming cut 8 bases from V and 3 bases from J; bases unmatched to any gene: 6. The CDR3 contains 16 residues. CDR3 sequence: CAISGTSGGLYNEQFF. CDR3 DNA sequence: TGTGCCATCTCTGGGACTAGCGGGGGTCTCTACAATGAGCAGTTCTTC.

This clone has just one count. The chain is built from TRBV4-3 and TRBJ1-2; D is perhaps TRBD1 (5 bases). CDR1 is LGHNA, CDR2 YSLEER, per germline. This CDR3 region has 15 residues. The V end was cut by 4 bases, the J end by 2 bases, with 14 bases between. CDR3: CASSRGTDENYGYTF. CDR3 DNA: TGCGCCAGCAGCCGCGGGACGGACGAAAACTATGGCTACACCTTC.

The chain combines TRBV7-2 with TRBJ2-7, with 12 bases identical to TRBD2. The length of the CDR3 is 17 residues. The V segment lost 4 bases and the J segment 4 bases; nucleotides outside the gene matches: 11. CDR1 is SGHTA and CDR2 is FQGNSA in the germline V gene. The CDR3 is CASSSRLAGAQAYEQYF. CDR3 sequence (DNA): TGTGCCAGCAGCTCCAGACTAGCGGGAGCCCAAGCGTACGAGCAGTACTTC.

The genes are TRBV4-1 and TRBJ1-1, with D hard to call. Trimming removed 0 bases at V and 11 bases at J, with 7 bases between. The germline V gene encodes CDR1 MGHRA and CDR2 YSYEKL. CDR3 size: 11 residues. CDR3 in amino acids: CASSQDRRAFF. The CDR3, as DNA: TGCGCCAGCAGCCAAGATCGGCGGGCTTTCTTT.

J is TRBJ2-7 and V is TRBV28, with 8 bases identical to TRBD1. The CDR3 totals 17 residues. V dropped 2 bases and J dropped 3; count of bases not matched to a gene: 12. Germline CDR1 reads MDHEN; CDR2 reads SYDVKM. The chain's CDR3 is CASSLGQGILFYYEQYF. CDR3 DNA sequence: TGTGCCAGCAGTTTAGGACAGGGAATTTTATTTTACTACGAGCAGTACTTC.

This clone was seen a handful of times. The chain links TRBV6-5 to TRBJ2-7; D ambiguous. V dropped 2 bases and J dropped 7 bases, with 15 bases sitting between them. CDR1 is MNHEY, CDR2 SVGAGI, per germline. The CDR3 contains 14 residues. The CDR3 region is CASSYASPPREQYF. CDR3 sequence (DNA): TGTGCCAGCAGTTACGCCAGTCCCCCTAGGGAGCAGTACTTC.

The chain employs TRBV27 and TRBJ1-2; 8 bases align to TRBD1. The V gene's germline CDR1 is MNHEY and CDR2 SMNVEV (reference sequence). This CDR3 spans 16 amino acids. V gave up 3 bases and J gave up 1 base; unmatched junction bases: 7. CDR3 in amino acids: CASSFLRDRINYGYTF. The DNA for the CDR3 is TGTGCCAGCAGTTTTCTCCGGGACAGGATTAACTATGGCTACACCTTC.

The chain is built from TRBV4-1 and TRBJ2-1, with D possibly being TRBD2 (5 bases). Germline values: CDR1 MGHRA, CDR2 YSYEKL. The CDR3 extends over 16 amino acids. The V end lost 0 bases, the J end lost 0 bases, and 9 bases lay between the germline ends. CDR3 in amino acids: CASSQEPGGSYNEQFF. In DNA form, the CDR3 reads TGCGCCAGCAGCCAAGAACCCGGAGGCTCCTACAATGAGCAGTTCTTC.

The CDR3 region has the DNA TGTGCCAGCAGCCCCTATAGCTCCTACAATGAGCAGTTCTTC. Its protein product is CASSPYSSYNEQFF. This chain connects TRBV7-2 to TRBJ2-1; D is ambiguous. This CDR3 spans 14 amino acids. Trimming left V 5 bases short and J 0 bases short, with 8 bases between. CDR1 and CDR2 (germline): SGHTA, FQGNSA.

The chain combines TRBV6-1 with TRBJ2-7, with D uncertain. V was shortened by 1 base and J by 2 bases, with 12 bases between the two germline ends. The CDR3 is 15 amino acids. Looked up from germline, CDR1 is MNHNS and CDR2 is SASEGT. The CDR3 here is CASSEGGRFPYEQYF. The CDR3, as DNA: TGTGCCAGCAGTGAAGGAGGTCGCTTTCCCTACGAGCAGTACTTC.

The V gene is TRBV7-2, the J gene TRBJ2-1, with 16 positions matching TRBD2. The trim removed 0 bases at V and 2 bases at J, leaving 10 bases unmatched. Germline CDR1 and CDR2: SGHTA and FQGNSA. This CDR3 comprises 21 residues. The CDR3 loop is CASSLALGLAGGPRAYNEQFF. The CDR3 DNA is TGTGCCAGCAGCTTAGCCCTGGGACTAGCGGGAGGGCCGAGAGCCTACAATGAGCAGTTCTTC.

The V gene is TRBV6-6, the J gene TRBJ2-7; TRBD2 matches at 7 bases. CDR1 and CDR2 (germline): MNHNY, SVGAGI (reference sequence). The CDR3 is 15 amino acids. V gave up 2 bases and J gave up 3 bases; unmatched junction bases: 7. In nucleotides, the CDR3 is TGTGCCAGCAGTTACCGAGCGGGATCAGGCTACGAGCAGTACTTC. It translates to CASSYRAGSGYEQYF.

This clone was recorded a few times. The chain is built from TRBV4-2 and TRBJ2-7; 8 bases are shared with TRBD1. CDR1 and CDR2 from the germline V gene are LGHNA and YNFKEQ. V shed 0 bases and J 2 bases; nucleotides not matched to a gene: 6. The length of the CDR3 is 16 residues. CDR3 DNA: TGTGCCAGCAGCCAAGATGGGAGACAGGGGACCTACGAGCAGTACTTC. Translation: CASSQDGRQGTYEQYF.

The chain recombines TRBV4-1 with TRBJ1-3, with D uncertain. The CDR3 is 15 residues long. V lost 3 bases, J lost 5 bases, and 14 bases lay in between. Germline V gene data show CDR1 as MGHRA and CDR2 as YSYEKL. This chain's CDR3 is CASSQTDAKRNTIYF. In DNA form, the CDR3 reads TGCGCCAGCAGCCAGACTGACGCTAAAAGAAACACCATATATTTT.

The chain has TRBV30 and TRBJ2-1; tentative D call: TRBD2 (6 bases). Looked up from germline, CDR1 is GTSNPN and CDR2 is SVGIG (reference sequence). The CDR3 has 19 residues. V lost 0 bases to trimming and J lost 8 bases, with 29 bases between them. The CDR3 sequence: CAWSVRRGLGSLWMDEQFF. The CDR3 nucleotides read TGTGCCTGGAGTGTACGGAGAGGTCTCGGGAGTTTATGGATGGATGAGCAGTTCTTC.

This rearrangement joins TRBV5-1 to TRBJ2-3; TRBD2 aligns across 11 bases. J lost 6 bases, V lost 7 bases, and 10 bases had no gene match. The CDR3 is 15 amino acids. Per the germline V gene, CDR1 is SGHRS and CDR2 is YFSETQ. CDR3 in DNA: TGCGCCAGCTATCTAGCGGGGGGCCAATCGGATACGCAGTATTTT. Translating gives CASYLAGGQSDTQYF.